This entry lists 23 T cell receptor beta chains sequenced from one sample in a study of blood T cell repertoires in COVID-19. Sequencing was performed with immunoSEQ multiplex PCR; in TCRdb, only in-frame clones are kept and a portion is missing. The sample yields approximately 97,000 clones, more than 75% seen once. The specimen sequenced was peripheral blood. These TCRs come from a man aged 60 to 75 with active or convalescent COVID-19.

The chain employs TRBV2 and TRBJ1-1; 9 nucleotides agree with TRBD1. The CDR3 runs to 13 residues. From germline, CDR1 is SNHLY and CDR2 FYNNEI. With 10 bases clipped from V and 3 bases from J, the junction kept 6 bases outside the gene matches. The CDR3 loop is CATRDRAYTEAFF. The CDR3 coding sequence is TGTGCCACCCGGGACAGGGCATACACTGAAGCTTTCTTT. The whole variable domain, filled in from reference TRBV2 and TRBJ1-1, reads EPEVTQTPSHQVTQMGQEVILRCVPISNHLYFYWYRQILGQKVEFLVSFYNNEISEKSEIFDDQFSVERPDGSNFTLKIRSTKLEDSAMYFCATRDRAYTEAFFGQGTRLTVV.

Here the CDR3 DNA reads TGCGCCAGCAGCCCGAGGACAGGGGGCCGTCAGCCCCAGCATTTT. Translation: CASSPRTGGRQPQHF. The gene calls are TRBV4-1 and TRBJ1-5, with 11 nucleotides matching TRBD1. Trimming at V came to 4 bases and at J to 6 bases, leaving 5 bases not matched to a gene. CDR1 and CDR2 from the germline V gene are MGHRA and YSYEKL. This CDR3 comprises 15 residues.

This clone has only a few counts. Other DNA sequences in the sample encode the same CDR3. This chain uses TRBV10-2 with TRBJ2-3; 10 bases are shared with TRBD2. The CDR3 is made up of 14 amino acids. Germline values: CDR1 WSHSY, CDR2 SAAADI. V was clipped by 6 bases and J by 5 bases; unmatched bases: 5. CDR3 sequence reads: CASRSGRALDTQYF. The CDR3 DNA reads TGCGCCAGCAGGAGCGGGAGGGCCTTAGATACGCAGTATTTT.

This clone turned up a few times. J is TRBJ1-1 and V is TRBV27; D might be TRBD1 (6 bases). The CDR3 loop spans 15 amino acids. The V end was cut by 8 bases, the J end by 4 bases, with 20 bases between. From germline, CDR1 is MNHEY and CDR2 SMNVEV (reference sequence). CDR3 DNA sequence: TGTGCCAGCGGTCCAGGGGCTCGGGGGGGCACTGAAGCTTTCTTT. Amino acids: CASGPGARGGTEAFF.

The V and J genes are TRBV19 and TRBJ1-1, with a possible D match to TRBD1 (5 bases). Germline V gives CDR1 LNHDA, CDR2 SQIVND (reference sequence). The V end was cut by 3 bases, the J end by 3 bases, with 11 bases between. The CDR3 extends over 14 amino acids. The CDR3 protein is CASSIGGLHTEAFF. The CDR3 nucleotides read TGTGCCAGTAGTATCGGGGGATTACACACTGAAGCTTTCTTT. The variable domain in full, with the rest retrieved from reference TRBV19 and TRBJ1-1, is DGGITQSPKYLFRKEGQNVTLSCEQNLNHDAMYWYRQDPGQGLRLIYYSQIVNDFQKGDIAEGYSVSREKKESFPLTVTSAQKNPTAFYLCASSIGGLHTEAFFGQGTRLTVV.

The rearrangement uses TRBV23-1 and TRBJ2-7; 8 bases are shared with TRBD2. TRBV23-1 is filed as an ORF, its function uncertain. The trim removed 8 bases at V and 6 bases at J, leaving 9 bases unmatched. CDR3 length: 13 residues. The CDR3 reads CASSHRGGCEQYV. CDR3 nucleotide sequence: TGCGCCAGCTCCCACCGGGGGGGGTGCGAGCAGTACGTC.

The chain carries TRBV28 and TRBJ2-7; 9 bases align to TRBD1. CDR3 length equals 15 residues. The V gene end was trimmed by 5 bases and the J gene end by 2 bases; junction bases not matched to a gene: 7. From germline, CDR1 is MDHEN and CDR2 SYDVKM. The DNA of the CDR3 is TGTGCCAGCAGTCTCGGGGACAGGGTCCCCTACGAGCAGTACTTC. It encodes CASSLGDRVPYEQYF.

The V and J genes are TRBV4-3 and TRBJ1-2; D is uncertain. Germline V CDR1 and CDR2: LGHNA, YSLEER. The CDR3 covers 16 residues. Between the trimmed V and J ends, which lost 0 bases and 3 bases, there was a span of 14 bases. Written as DNA, the CDR3 is TGCGCCAGCAGCCAAGATCCGAGCGGGGAACACTATGGCTACACCTTC. It specifies CASSQDPSGEHYGYTF.

V gene TRBV6-5 combines with J gene TRBJ1-2; no clear D gene. V lost 0 bases and J 2 bases, leaving 10 bases between the germline ends. Per germline, CDR1 MNHEY and CDR2 SVGAGI. The CDR3 is made up of 15 amino acids. In nucleotides, the CDR3 is TGTGCCAGCAGTTACTCGGGTGCAGGAAACTATGGCTACACCTTC. As protein: CASSYSGAGNYGYTF.

The rearrangement joins TRBV7-9 to TRBJ2-2; D is perhaps TRBD2 (7 bases). This CDR3 comprises 16 residues. Trimming removed 7 bases from V and 2 bases from J, with 17 bases in between. CDR1 is SEHNR, CDR2 FQNEAQ, per germline (reference sequence). Here the CDR3 reads CASTPNRGANTGELFF. Here the CDR3 DNA reads TGTGCCAGCACTCCTAACCGGGGGGCCAACACCGGGGAGCTGTTTTTT. The full variable domain, with the rest looked up from reference TRBV7-9 and TRBJ2-2, is DTGVSQNPRHKITKRGQNVTFRCDPISEHNRLYWYRQTLGQGPEFLTYFQNEAQLEKSRLLSDRFSAERPKGSFSTLEIQRTEQGDSAMYLCASTPNRGANTGELFFGEGSRLTVL.

For the CDR3, the DNA is TGTGCCAGCAGCCTAACTAGCGACCGGAGGGAAGAGCAGTTCTTC. Translated, it gives CASSLTSDRREEQFF. This chain links TRBV5-6 with TRBJ2-1, with TRBD2 identical over 7 bases. J lost 10 bases, V lost 4 bases, and 14 bases had no gene match. The CDR3 totals 15 residues. CDR1 and CDR2 (germline): SGHDT, YYEEEE.

The genes are TRBV28 and TRBJ2-7; 7 bases line up with TRBD2. J was trimmed by 0 bases and V by 5 bases; bases with no gene match: 7. Germline CDR1 reads MDHEN; CDR2 reads SYDVKM. The CDR3 sequence is 15 residues long. CDR3 in DNA: TGTGCCAGCAGTAAACCCGGGGGGAGCTCCTACGAGCAGTACTTC. Its protein product is CASSKPGGSSYEQYF.

V is TRBV7-9 and J is TRBJ1-2; D might be TRBD1 (5 bases). This CDR3 contains 13 residues. Trimming took 6 bases from V and 8 from J, leaving 16 bases between them. Germline values: CDR1 SEHNR, CDR2 FQNEAQ (reference sequence). CDR3 in DNA: TGTGCCAGCAGTATCACGGGGGAGGGAGGCTACACCTTC. It encodes CASSITGEGGYTF.

The chain links TRBV7-2 to TRBJ1-1; D is unclear. This CDR3 is built from 13 residues. Germline-derived CDR1 and CDR2 are SGHTA and FQGNSA. Trimming took off 0 bases at V and 1 base at J, with 3 bases between the two ends. The chain's CDR3 is CASSLAGNTEAFF. The CDR3 DNA reads as TGTGCCAGCAGCTTAGCCGGGAACACTGAAGCTTTCTTT.

The chain joins TRBV4-3 to TRBJ1-2; 10 bases match TRBD1. This CDR3 has 13 amino acids. Germline-derived CDR1 and CDR2 are LGHNA and YSLEER. Trimming at V came to 3 bases and at J to 10 bases, leaving 5 bases not matched to a gene. The DNA of the CDR3 is TGCGCCAGCAGCCATGCCGGGACAGGGGACTACACCTTC. As protein: CASSHAGTGDYTF.

The chain couples TRBV7-2 to TRBJ2-1; 12 nucleotides align to TRBD2. The CDR3 runs to 16 residues. V trimming: 5 bases; J trimming: 4 bases; junction bases outside the gene matches: 6. The germline V gene encodes CDR1 SGHTA and CDR2 FQGNSA. DNA for the CDR3: TGTGCCAGCAGCAAGCGGACTAGCGGGGTTTACAATGAGCAGTTCTTC. Its protein product is CASSKRTSGVYNEQFF.

CDR3 DNA sequence: TGCACCAGCAGCCAAAGGGTAGAGAGGGAACCGCTCTACGAGCAGTACGTC. Translated, it gives CTSSQRVEREPLYEQYV. The genes are TRBV1 and TRBJ2-7; TRBD2 was called by the table and not checked on the DNA. TRBV1 is deemed a pseudogene. This CDR3 spans 17 amino acids.

This clone was observed a few times. This chain joins TRBV7-9 and TRBJ2-3; D call uncertain. There are 15 residues in the CDR3. The V end was cut by 1 base, the J end by 0 bases, with 8 bases between. Looked up from germline, CDR1 is SEHNR and CDR2 is FQNEAQ (reference sequence). CDR3 loop: CASSLGASSTDTQYF. CDR3 bases: TGTGCCAGCAGCTTAGGAGCTTCTAGCACAGATACGCAGTATTTT.

The sample holds one count of this clone. V gene TRBV10-3 combines with J gene TRBJ1-5; D remains ambiguous. V was pared by 6 bases and J by 1 base, with 13 bases between. The CDR3 is 15 amino acids. Germline CDR1 reads ENHRY; CDR2 reads SYGVKD. The CDR3, as DNA: TGTGCCATCAGCTCTGATCGAGGGAGCAATCAGCCCCAGCATTTT. This gives the protein CAISSDRGSNQPQHF.

A remark on this clone: A single base separates this from a much larger clone, so it may be a read error. Other nucleotide sequences in the sample specify the same CDR3. The V gene is TRBV3-1 (or the pseudogene TRBV3-2), the J gene TRBJ2-7; 7 nucleotides agree with TRBD1. Germline CDR1 LGHDT, CDR2 YNNKEL (reference sequence). The ends lost 3 bases at V and 4 bases at J; junction bases unmatched: 6. CDR3 length: 14 residues. CDR3 nucleotides: TGTGCCAGCAGCCAGTGGGACAGACCATACGAGCAGTACTTC. Its translation: CASSQWDRPYEQYF.

The chain uses TRBV7-2 and TRBJ2-1; D perhaps matches TRBD1 (5 bases). The CDR3 sequence is 17 residues long. Per the germline V gene, CDR1 is SGHTA and CDR2 is FQGNSA. V was cut by 7 bases and J by 0 bases, with 19 bases left in between. The CDR3 loop is CASTPLWGSSSYNEQFF. In DNA, the CDR3 is TGTGCCAGCACCCCCCTGTGGGGCTCGAGCTCCTACAATGAGCAGTTCTTC.

This chain uses TRBV5-5 with TRBJ1-2; 8 bases line up with TRBD1. The V and J ends lost 2 bases and 4 bases, in that order; junction bases with no gene match: 7. The CDR3 is 15 amino acids. The germline V gene encodes CDR1 SGHKS and CDR2 YYEKEE (reference sequence). CDR3 protein: CASSLDWTGLYGYTF. CDR3 in DNA: TGTGCCAGCAGCTTAGACTGGACAGGGCTCTATGGCTACACCTTC.

This clone has just a few counts. The J gene is TRBJ1-6, the V gene TRBV28; D perhaps matches TRBD1 (5 bases). This CDR3 is 12 amino acids long. Looked up from germline, CDR1 is MDHEN and CDR2 is SYDVKM. Trimming removed 4 bases from V and 14 bases from J, with 12 bases in between. In DNA form, the CDR3 reads TGTGCCAGCAGTTCGGGGGGGTCGACCCTCCACTTT. Protein: CASSSGGSTLHF.